The present entry profiles one TCR beta chain with its context. Its specificity is not known. Some clones are missing from TCRdb's copy, which holds only in-frame ones; the method was immunoSEQ multiplex PCR. The repertoire holds about 84,000 clones, with about 86% as singletons. Germline V gene lookup returns CDR1 SGHDN and CDR2 FVKESK. Trimming removed 2 bases from V and 0 bases from J, with 8 bases in between. The CDR3 extends over 15 amino acids. This sample stems from a study of T cell responses to AZD1222 COVID-19 vaccine. Whole-study findings and limits: The study sampled repertoires only after the peak T cell response.

This TCR came from an adult who received the AZD1222 COVID-19 vaccine. This specimen was peripheral blood, taken 28 days after the second AZD1222 dose. The rearrangement links TRBV14 to TRBJ1-3, with D perhaps matching TRBD1 (6 bases). The CDR3 loop reads CASSQTGYSGNTIYF. The CDR3 DNA reads as TGTGCCAGCAGCCAAACAGGGTACTCTGGAAACACCATATATTTT.